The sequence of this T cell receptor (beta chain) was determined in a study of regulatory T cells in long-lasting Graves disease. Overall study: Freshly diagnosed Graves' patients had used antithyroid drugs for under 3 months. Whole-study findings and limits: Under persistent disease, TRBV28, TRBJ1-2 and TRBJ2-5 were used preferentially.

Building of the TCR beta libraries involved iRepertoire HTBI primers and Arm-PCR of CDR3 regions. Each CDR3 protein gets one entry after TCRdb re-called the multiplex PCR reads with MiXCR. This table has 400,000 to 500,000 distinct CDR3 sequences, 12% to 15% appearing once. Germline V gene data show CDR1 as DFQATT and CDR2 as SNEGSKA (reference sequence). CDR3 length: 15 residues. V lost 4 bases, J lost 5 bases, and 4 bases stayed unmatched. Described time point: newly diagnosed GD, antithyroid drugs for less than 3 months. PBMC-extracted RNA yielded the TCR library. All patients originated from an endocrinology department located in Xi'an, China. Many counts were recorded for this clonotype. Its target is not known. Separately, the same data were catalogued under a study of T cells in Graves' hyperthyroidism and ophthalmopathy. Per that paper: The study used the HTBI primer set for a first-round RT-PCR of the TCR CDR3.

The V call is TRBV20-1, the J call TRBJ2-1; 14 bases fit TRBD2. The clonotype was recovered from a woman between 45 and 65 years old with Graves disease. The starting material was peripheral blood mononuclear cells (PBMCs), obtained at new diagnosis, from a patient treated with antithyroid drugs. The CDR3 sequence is CSAIGTSGSHNEQFF. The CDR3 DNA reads TGCAGTGCTATCGGGACTAGCGGGAGTCACAATGAGCAGTTCTTC.